This record concerns one T cell receptor (beta chain) sequence. Its antigen is currently unknown. The source of the sample is a study of metastatic and nonmetastatic thyroid tumors. As for the study in general: A comparison of repertoires was made across blood and tumor or nodule tissue from malignant and benign thyroid patients. Points from the study as a whole: Significantly greater TCR beta diversity was reportedly found in malignant thyroid tumors than in benign nodules (in blood and tumor).

The authors' processing: For papillary thyroid cancer, a distant-metastasis classifier was constructed from CDR3 differences observed across clinicopathological groups. TCRdb reanalyzed the PCR reads via MiXCR. The V and J calls and clone size are TCRdb's, not the authors'. In the table there are about 5,200 clones, 20% to 25% of which are singletons. Trimming left V 5 bases short and J 5 bases short, with 12 bases between. The CDR3 totals 13 residues. CDR1 and CDR2 (germline): SGHTA, FQGTGA. Each patient went into thyroid surgery without having received any treatment. The clonotype was recovered from a female donor with papillary thyroid cancer or a benign thyroid nodule (not recorded which). Some clones in this sample may be carry-over from other donors' samples. What was sequenced was adjacent normal tissue. V and J are TRBV7-3 and TRBJ2-5; D is possibly TRBD2 (5 bases). CDR3 coding DNA: TGTGCCAGCAGCGCAACGGGGTCCGAGACCCAGTACTTC. Protein: CASSATGSETQYF.